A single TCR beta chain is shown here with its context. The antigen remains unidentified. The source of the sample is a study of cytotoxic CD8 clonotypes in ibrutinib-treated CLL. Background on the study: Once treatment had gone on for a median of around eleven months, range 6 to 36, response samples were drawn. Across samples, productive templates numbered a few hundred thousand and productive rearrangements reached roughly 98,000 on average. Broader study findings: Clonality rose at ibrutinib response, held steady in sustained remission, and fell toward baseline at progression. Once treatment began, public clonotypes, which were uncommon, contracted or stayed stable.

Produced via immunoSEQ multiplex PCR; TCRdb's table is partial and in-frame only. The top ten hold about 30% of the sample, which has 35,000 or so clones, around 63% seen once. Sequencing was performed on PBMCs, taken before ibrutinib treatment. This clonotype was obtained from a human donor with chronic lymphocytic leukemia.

The CDR3 DNA sequence: TGTGCCAGCAGTTACTCGGGGCAGGGCAACTATGGCTACACCTTC. Encoded protein: CASSYSGQGNYGYTF. The rearrangement links TRBV6-5 to TRBJ1-2; weak D call: TRBD1 (5 bases). This CDR3 is built from 15 residues. The germline V and J ends were trimmed by 0 bases and 2 bases, with 10 bases remaining between them. CDR1 is MNHEY and CDR2 is SVGAGI in the germline V gene.